These T cell receptor beta chains were read from a single sample in a study of identical twins. TCRdb passed the 5' RACE reads through MiXCR, listing each CDR3 protein once. The sample carries under 250,000 distinct CDR3 sequences, 6.5% to 9% recorded once. In addition, the sample was reused for a study of yellow fever vaccine responses in identical twins.

Sequencing was performed on CD8+ T cells sorted from blood. The receptors originated from a woman aged 18-29 years in good health. Each CDR3 is given with its conserved first and last residue. The D gene is left open where the match is weak. Clone size is shown for a subset of rows, as once, few, many or a class of expanded clone.

J gene | V gene | D gene | clone size | CDR3 DNA | CDR3 protein
TRBJ1-5 | TRBV2 | - | many | TGTGCCAGCAGTGAGGAAGGGTGGGGAGGCAATCAGCCCCAGCATTTT | CASSEEGWGGNQPQHF
TRBJ2-2 | TRBV24-1 | - | many | TGTGCCACCAGTGATTTTTTCGCAGGCTCGACCGGGGAGCTGTTTTTT | CATSDFFAGSTGELFF
TRBJ2-7 | TRBV19 | - | few | TGTGCCAGTAGTATAGACCCCGACTACGAGCAGTACTTC | CASSIDPDYEQYF
TRBJ2-5 | TRBV7-8 | - | few | TGTGCCAGCAGCTTAAAAGGAGGCTTGGGGGAGACCCAGTACTTC | CASSLKGGLGETQYF
TRBJ2-2 | TRBV7-9 | - | few | TGTGCCAGCAGCACGACTAGGATGTCCACCGGGGAGCTGTTTTTT | CASSTTRMSTGELFF
TRBJ2-7 | TRBV4-1 | TRBD2 | many | TGCGCCAGCAGCCAAGGGACTAGCGCTACCTACGAGCAGTACTTC | CASSQGTSATYEQYF
TRBJ1-1 | TRBV10-3 | - | many | TGTGCCATCAGGGAGTTGATGAACACTGAAGCTTTCTTT | CAIRELMNTEAFF
TRBJ2-2 | TRBV20-1 | TRBD2 | - | TGCAGTGCTAGAGTCGGCGGGGGGGCCCCGAACACCGGGGAGCTGTTTTTT | CSARVGGGAPNTGELFF
TRBJ1-4 | TRBV7-9 | TRBD1 | - | TGTGCCAGCAGCTTAGGGGCAGGGACAGAAGGAAAACTGTTTTTT | CASSLGAGTEGKLFF
TRBJ2-1 | TRBV28 | TRBD2 | - | TGTGCCAGCAGTTCACCGTTGGAGACTAGCGGGGGTTACAATGAGCAGTTCTTC | CASSSPLETSGGYNEQFF
TRBJ2-1 | TRBV12-3/TRBV12-4 | - | many | TGTGCCAGCAGTCAGACGGATTACAATGAGCAGTTCTTC | CASSQTDYNEQFF
TRBJ2-1 | TRBV3-1 | - | few | TGTGCCAGCAGCCAAGCCGACCGACACGGGGATGAGCAGTTCTTC | CASSQADRHGDEQFF
TRBJ2-5 | TRBV12-3/TRBV12-4 | TRBD1 | - | TGTGCCAGCACCCAGGGACAGGGGAAAGAGACCCAGTACTTC | CASTQGQGKETQYF
TRBJ2-2 | TRBV12-5 | - | - | TGTGCTAGTGGCCCGAATCGGGCGATCACCGGGACACGTACCGGGGAGCTGTTTTTT | CASGPNRAITGTRTGELFF
TRBJ1-1 | TRBV19 | - | - | TGTGCCAGTAGTATTACAACGAACACTGAAGCTTTCTTT | CASSITTNTEAFF
TRBJ2-1 | TRBV28 | - | many | TGTGCCAGCACCCTAGGTCGGCCCTACAATGAGCAGTTCTTC | CASTLGRPYNEQFF
TRBJ2-1 | TRBV27 | TRBD1 | few | TGTGCCAGCAGTTTATATAGTCGGGACAGGGGGGATAATGAGCAGTTCTTC | CASSLYSRDRGDNEQFF
TRBJ2-7 | TRBV6-5 | TRBD2 | - | TGTGCCAGCAGTTGGGGACTAGCGGAAACCTACGAGCAGTACTTC | CASSWGLAETYEQYF
TRBJ2-2 | TRBV6-5 | - | many | TGTGCCAGCAGTTACACCGGTTCCGGGGAGCTGTTTTTT | CASSYTGSGELFF
TRBJ2-1 | TRBV6-4 | TRBD2 | - | TGTGCCAGCAAGTGGGGACTAGCGGGGGCCCCTCCCTACAATGAGCAGTTCTTC | CASKWGLAGAPPYNEQFF
TRBJ2-3 | TRBV7-8 | TRBD1 | - | TGTGCCAGCAGCCAGGGGGTGATGGGCACAGATACGCAGTATTTT | CASSQGVMGTDTQYF
TRBJ2-1 | TRBV12-3/TRBV12-4 | TRBD2 | many | TGTGCCAGCAGTTTTTTTGCAGGGACTATCAATGAGCAGTTCTTC | CASSFFAGTINEQFF
TRBJ2-3 | TRBV12-3/TRBV12-4 | - | few | TGTGCCAGCAGTTTACGAACCGGGGGAACAGATACGCAGTATTTT | CASSLRTGGTDTQYF
TRBJ2-1 | TRBV24-1 | TRBD2 | - | TGTGCCACCAGTGAGACGCCATGGACTAGCGGGGGCCACTCACCTTTCGATGAGCAGTTCTTC | CATSETPWTSGGHSPFDEQFF
TRBJ1-1 | TRBV2 | - | many | TGTGCCAGCAGTGAAAGTTTAGGCACTGAAGCTTTCTTT | CASSESLGTEAFF
TRBJ2-3 | TRBV4-1 | - | few | TGCGCCAGCAGCCAGGGGCCGGGGTCAGATACGCAGTATTTT | CASSQGPGSDTQYF
TRBJ2-1 | TRBV24-1 | TRBD2 | few | TGTGCCACCAGGATGACTAGCGGGAGCCCTGGCATTGGTGAGCAGTTCTTC | CATRMTSGSPGIGEQFF
TRBJ1-2 | TRBV7-9 | - | many | TGTGCCAGCAGCTTTGGGGATGGCTACACCTTC | CASSFGDGYTF
TRBJ2-2 | TRBV12-3/TRBV12-4 | TRBD1 | - | TGTGCCAGCAGTTCGAGACAGGGACCCACCGGGGAGCTGTTTTTT | CASSSRQGPTGELFF
TRBJ2-1 | TRBV5-6 | - | many | TGTGCCAGCAGATCCTTGGACAGCCCCCTCTACAATGAGCAGTTCTTC | CASRSLDSPLYNEQFF
TRBJ2-1 | TRBV27 | - | many | TGTGCCAGCAGTTTATCCAGGGGAAGCTCCTACAATGAGCAGTTCTTC | CASSLSRGSSYNEQFF
TRBJ2-1 | TRBV10-1 | - | - | TGCGCCAGCAGTGGCAGATCCTACAATGAGCAGTTCTTC | CASSGRSYNEQFF